This T cell receptor beta chain came from a study of T cells in Graves' hyperthyroidism and ophthalmopathy. Authors of the study amplified TCR beta CDR3 regions from RNA transcripts. A set of HTBI primers served as the primers for a first-round RT-PCR of the TCR CDR3. TCRdb re-called the multiplex PCR reads with MiXCR, one entry per CDR3 protein. The repertoire holds fewer than 650,000 distinct CDR3 sequences, 14% seen once, with over 6% in the top ten. This clonotype was detected ten times or more. This TCR was recovered from a woman aged 18-30 years with Graves' ophthalmopathy. Specimen: blood.

The CDR3 bases are TGTGCCAGCAGGGGGACAGTCAATCAGCCCCAGCATTTT. Translating gives CASRGTVNQPQHF. This chain connects TRBV7-9 to TRBJ1-5; TRBD1 aligns across 7 bases. Germline loops: CDR1 SEHNR, CDR2 FQNEAQ (reference sequence). The CDR3 runs 13 residues. V lost 6 bases to trimming and J lost 3 bases; unmatched junction nucleotides: 2. The full variable domain, its missing parts supplied by reference TRBV7-9 and TRBJ1-5, is DTGVSQNPRHKITKRGQNVTFRCDPISEHNRLYWYRQTLGQGPEFLTYFQNEAQLEKSRLLSDRFSAERPKGSFSTLEIQRTEQGDSAMYLCASRGTVNQPQHFGDGTRLSIL.